This is a list of T cell receptor beta chains from one sample in a study of blood T cell repertoires in COVID-19. Here immunoSEQ multiplex PCR was the method, and the copy in TCRdb shows in-frame clones only, minus some. Of more than 350,000 clones in the sample, 75% to 90% were seen once. Sequencing was performed on PBMCs or T cells enriched from blood (not recorded which). Receptor source: a man between 18 and 35 years old who had recovered from COVID-19. Each CDR3 is given with its conserved first and last residue.

TRBV6-5,CASSPGASPLHF
TRBV11-2,CASSWVAGRTYEQYF
TRBV7-2,CASSLQGSHGYTF
TRBV27,CASSLIRLAGGRTSNEQFF
TRBV7-9,CASSFRSVYGYTF
TRBV5-6,CASSLTRTSGSTGELFF
TRBV28,CATDSVRGVSNQPQHF
TRBV29-1,CSVSGLRNEAYEQYF
TRBV11-2,CASSLELAPYNEQFF
TRBV11-3,CASSLVAGTGGNEQFF
TRBV27,CASTHRQGMYGYTF
TRBV6-5,CASSYRTTGAGNTIYF
TRBV6-1,CASSETNIGNTIYF
TRBV7-9,CASSPRTEPNYGYTF
TRBV25-1,CASSGTGHVNYGYTF
TRBV27,CASSLLRTGFTGELFF
TRBV28,CASTQFGTMGGNEQFF
TRBV28,CASSLTIASGAYEQYF